A selection of T cell receptor beta chains follows, all from one sample in a study of long-term antiretroviral therapy in people with HIV. Sequencing was performed with immunoSEQ multiplex PCR; in TCRdb, only in-frame clones are kept and a portion is missing. The sample includes under 10,000 clones, approximately 80% of them seen just once. The sequenced sample was unsorted PBMCs, obtained 0.7 years after starting antiretroviral therapy. Receptor source: a man aged 40-50 years with HIV. CDR3s include the opening cysteine and the closing phenylalanine or tryptophan.

j_gene: TRBJ1-1; v_gene: TRBV7-6; CDR3aa: CASKRLGQSGTEAFF
j_gene: TRBJ2-7; v_gene: TRBV6-6; CDR3aa: CASSLGSGEQYF
j_gene: TRBJ2-7; v_gene: TRBV2; CDR3aa: CASKTDKYEQYF
j_gene: TRBJ2-1; v_gene: TRBV30; CDR3aa: CAWTRGGPNPYNEQFF
j_gene: TRBJ2-1; v_gene: TRBV19; CDR3aa: CASSVGQYNEQFF
j_gene: TRBJ2-7; v_gene: TRBV11-2; CDR3aa: CASSPPGLGYEQYF
j_gene: TRBJ2-5; v_gene: TRBV7-7; CDR3aa: CASSHGSAEQETQYF
j_gene: TRBJ2-5; v_gene: TRBV6-5; CDR3aa: CASKGVGRGTQYF
j_gene: TRBJ2-1; v_gene: TRBV7-3; CDR3aa: CASSLSGQASKFF
j_gene: TRBJ1-4; v_gene: TRBV5-1; CDR3aa: CASSPGTSNEKLFF
j_gene: TRBJ2-7; v_gene: TRBV7-9; CDR3aa: CASSSPGTSGTYEQYF
j_gene: TRBJ2-3; v_gene: TRBV5-6; CDR3aa: CASSPGLAPSVGGTDTQYF
j_gene: TRBJ2-5; v_gene: TRBV11-2; CDR3aa: CASSLTLQETQYF
j_gene: TRBJ1-5; v_gene: TRBV7-2; CDR3aa: CASSPSSNQPQHF
j_gene: TRBJ1-5; v_gene: TRBV30; CDR3aa: CAWSATGTGDNQPQHF
j_gene: TRBJ1-1; v_gene: TRBV27; CDR3aa: CASSFLGSKNAEAFF
j_gene: TRBJ1-5; v_gene: TRBV6-1; CDR3aa: CASSERTVNQPQHF
j_gene: TRBJ2-7; v_gene: TRBV4-2; CDR3aa: CASSQEPSGSYEQYF
j_gene: TRBJ2-1; v_gene: TRBV4-3; CDR3aa: CASSQVSGLGSYNEQFF
j_gene: TRBJ2-1; v_gene: TRBV27; CDR3aa: CASSLKGLSSYNEQFF
j_gene: TRBJ2-7; v_gene: TRBV4-2; CDR3aa: CASSQEQGSFYEQYF
j_gene: TRBJ1-2; v_gene: TRBV19; CDR3aa: CASSITSNYGYTF
j_gene: TRBJ2-4; v_gene: TRBV5-4; CDR3aa: CASSLGLGRWQNIQYF
j_gene: TRBJ2-3; v_gene: TRBV5-5; CDR3aa: CASSPGTGGFSDTQYF
j_gene: TRBJ2-7; v_gene: TRBV19; CDR3aa: CASSIGPSGPPGEQYF
j_gene: TRBJ2-3; v_gene: TRBV9; CDR3aa: CASSAPGTGLNTDTQYF
j_gene: TRBJ2-3; v_gene: TRBV6-7; CDR3aa: CASSISGTSGIADTQYF
j_gene: TRBJ1-5; v_gene: TRBV28; CDR3aa: CASSPLGGSNQPQHF
j_gene: TRBJ2-4; v_gene: TRBV4-2; CDR3aa: CASSQGLAGAKNIQYF
j_gene: TRBJ2-3; v_gene: TRBV6-1; CDR3aa: CASSPGLAGLDTQYF
j_gene: TRBJ1-2; v_gene: TRBV19; CDR3aa: CASSEGGLNYGYTF
j_gene: TRBJ1-5; v_gene: TRBV13; CDR3aa: CASSLGRSNQPQHF
j_gene: TRBJ2-3; v_gene: TRBV7-2; CDR3aa: CASSGSTDTQYF
j_gene: TRBJ1-5; v_gene: TRBV10-3; CDR3aa: CATTPGQGVRGNQPQHF
j_gene: TRBJ2-5; v_gene: TRBV27; CDR3aa: CASSLIGPEKSPIQETQYF
j_gene: TRBJ2-5; v_gene: TRBV28; CDR3aa: CASSLGVQETQYF
j_gene: TRBJ2-7; v_gene: TRBV19; CDR3aa: CASSIWGSEQYF
j_gene: TRBJ1-5; v_gene: TRBV7-9; CDR3aa: CASSSPGTTSHF
j_gene: TRBJ1-1; v_gene: TRBV7-9; CDR3aa: CASRLNTEAFF
j_gene: TRBJ1-2; v_gene: TRBV15; CDR3aa: CATSRDLRETDYGYTF
j_gene: TRBJ1-2; v_gene: TRBV5-6; CDR3aa: CASSLRRAVANYGYTF
j_gene: TRBJ1-5; v_gene: TRBV5-1; CDR3aa: CASSWGDSPNQPQHF
j_gene: TRBJ2-1; v_gene: TRBV5-1; CDR3aa: CASSLEVAGIADEQFF
j_gene: TRBJ2-6; v_gene: TRBV19; CDR3aa: CASREQGPGANVLTF
j_gene: TRBJ2-7; v_gene: TRBV28; CDR3aa: CASSFGTSGSYEQYF
j_gene: TRBJ1-6; v_gene: TRBV30; CDR3aa: CANQAGQGYSPLHF
j_gene: TRBJ2-3; v_gene: TRBV20-1; CDR3aa: CSALGTDTQYF
j_gene: TRBJ2-2; v_gene: TRBV7-3; CDR3aa: CASSSGLAGTGELFF
j_gene: TRBJ2-1; v_gene: TRBV19; CDR3aa: CASSIQQYNEQFF
j_gene: TRBJ2-3; v_gene: TRBV11-2; CDR3aa: CASSLGGRGTDTQYF
j_gene: TRBJ2-7; v_gene: TRBV21-1; CDR3aa: CATSGQGPYEQYF
j_gene: TRBJ2-2; v_gene: TRBV5-4; CDR3aa: CASSLPRGSGELFF
j_gene: TRBJ1-2; v_gene: TRBV19; CDR3aa: CASSIGTNYGYTF
j_gene: TRBJ2-7; v_gene: TRBV5-4; CDR3aa: CASSWGVANLGEQYF
j_gene: TRBJ2-5; v_gene: TRBV18; CDR3aa: CASSPLAGTGAETQYF